This TCR beta chain was identified during a study of a mutant IDH1 vaccine in newly diagnosed glioma. Whole-study context: There were eight vaccinations for patients, given in weeks 1, 3, 5, 7, 11, 15, 19 and 23. Treated patients showed a male proportion of about 62%, a female proportion of 37.5%, and a mean age of about 44 years. Earlier treatment was radiotherapy, temozolomide, or both, with most getting both.

As regards this clone: What it binds is not known.

This CDR3 comprises 15 residues. Trimming took 3 bases from V and 3 from J, leaving 15 bases between them. Germline V gives CDR1 ENHRY, CDR2 SYGVKD. Study-wide findings and caveats: Changes to the top peripheral T cell clonotypes appeared unrelated to pseudoprogression.

This sample's time point: week 11, during vaccination. The vaccine gave 300 ug of a 20-mer mutant IDH1 peptide subcutaneously per dose. Clones were read by immunoSEQ multiplex PCR, and TCRdb kept only the in-frame ones, dropping some. The sample lists about 21,000 clones, around 92% seen once, with around 5.7% in the top ten. Material: PBMCs, obtained from a glioma patient whose treatment included an IDH1 peptide vaccine. This chain joins TRBV10-3 and TRBJ2-7, with a weak D call TRBD1 (7 bases). The receptor was derived from a woman between 40 and 55 years old with glioma. The CDR3 nucleotides are TGTGCCATCAGTGATGGAGGGGGCGCAAGCTACGAGCAGTACTTC. This translates into CAISDGGGASYEQYF.